These 17 T cell receptor beta chains originate from one sample sequenced in a study of T cells after posttransplantation cyclophosphamide (dated by TCRdb to about 2016). The library was generated by the immunoSEQ multiplex PCR assay. The source is immuneACCESS, and TCRdb retained only in-frame sequences with V and J called. Part of the clones is not carried over; for the studies checked, unresolved V genes explain less than half of this, and the remainder is unexplained. This sample contains 2,500 to 3,500 clones, none of which is a singleton. The leading ten clones occupy 25% to 40% of the sample. The treatment or condition label corresponds to: high-dose cyclophosphamide on days +3 and +4 as single-agent GVHD prophylaxis. Busulfan and fludarabine conditioning, a related or unrelated marrow graft, and cyclophosphamide on days +3 and +4 were given to PTCy patients. The sequenced sample was PBMCs, obtained after allogeneic stem cell transplant with posttransplant cyclophosphamide. Receptors were obtained from a female patient in her forties or fifties who received an allogeneic stem cell transplant from a related donor, was CMV-positive, and had no GVHD. Once a transplant has taken place, some T cells may be donor derived.

Relative to its sample, this clone is medium-sized. The V call is TRBV6-5, the J call TRBJ1-1; no clear D gene. Looked up from germline, CDR1 is MNHEY and CDR2 is SVGAGI. Trimming pared 0 bases from V and 8 bases from J, leaving 10 bases between. This CDR3 is built from 13 residues. CDR3 amino acids: CASSYSIGWEAFF. The DNA for the CDR3 is TGTGCCAGCAGTTACTCGATAGGGTGGGAAGCTTTCTTT.

By share, this clone ranks as medium-sized (0.01 to 0.1%). The CDR3 here is CASSQDVLPPRGHEQFF. The CDR3 nucleotides read TGTGCCAGCAGCCAAGATGTACTACCTCCTAGGGGCCATGAGCAGTTCTTC. The V and J genes are TRBV14 and TRBJ2-1; possibly TRBD1 for D (5 bases). From germline, CDR1 is SGHDN and CDR2 FVKESK. Trimming stripped 0 bases from V and 8 bases from J, with 20 bases between. The CDR3 extends over 17 amino acids. Full variable domain (missing parts from reference TRBV14 and TRBJ2-1): EAGVTQFPSHSVIEKGQTVTLRCDPISGHDNLYWYRRVMGKEIKFLLHFVKESKQDESGMPNNRFLAERTGGTYSTLKVQPAELEDSGVYFCASSQDVLPPRGHEQFFGPGTRLTVL.

This clone was recorded at least ten times. The chain is built from TRBV10-3 and TRBJ2-7; 12 nucleotides agree with TRBD2. V lost 2 bases, J lost 1 base, and 12 bases stayed unmatched. This CDR3 contains 19 residues. CDR1 ENHRY and CDR2 SYGVKD come from the germline V gene. CDR3: CAISERASGRVLGSYEQYF. CDR3 sequence (DNA): TGTGCCATCAGTGAGAGGGCTAGCGGGAGGGTATTGGGGTCCTACGAGCAGTACTTC.

This clone is classed as medium-sized (0.01 to 0.1%). The chain recombines TRBV6-5 with TRBJ1-4; TRBD1 matches at 7 bases. The CDR3 spans 15 residues. Germline V lookup: CDR1 MNHEY, CDR2 SVGAGI. Trimming at V came to 4 bases and at J to 7 bases, leaving 9 bases not matched to a gene. CDR3 protein: CASSSSTGVGEKLFF. As DNA, the CDR3 is TGTGCCAGCAGTTCCTCTACAGGGGTGGGTGAAAAACTGTTTTTT.

The J gene is TRBJ1-2, the V gene TRBV12-3 or TRBV12-4, with 7 bases that match TRBD1. Trimming took 6 bases from V and 4 from J; bases not matched to a gene: 11. The CDR3 has 15 amino acids. DNA of the CDR3: TGTGCCAGCAGCCCCCAGGGACAGTCTATCTATGGCTACACCTTC. It codes for CASSPQGQSIYGYTF.

This clone was detected many times. This chain uses TRBV28 with TRBJ1-1; 9 positions match TRBD1. The trim removed 2 bases at V and 7 bases at J, leaving 11 bases unmatched. Per the germline V gene, CDR1 is MDHEN and CDR2 is SYDVKM. This CDR3 is 16 amino acids long. For the CDR3, the DNA is TGTGCCAGCAGTTTAAGGCGTCGTACAGGGGGCGGTGAAGCTTTCTTT. As protein: CASSLRRRTGGGEAFF.

This clone was found many times. The chain has TRBV2 and TRBJ2-7, with 9 bases that match TRBD2. Germline lookup yields CDR1 SNHLY and CDR2 FYNNEI. V shed 7 bases and J 2 bases; nucleotides not matched to a gene: 6. The CDR3 sequence is 14 residues long. This CDR3 is CASNRLAEAYEQYF. The CDR3 DNA follows: TGTGCCAGCAATCGACTAGCGGAAGCCTACGAGCAGTACTTC.

The sample holds many counts of this clone. The chain carries TRBV7-9 and TRBJ1-1; D gene unclear. This CDR3 region has 13 residues. CDR1 is SEHNR and CDR2 is FQNEAQ in the germline V gene (reference sequence). V was trimmed by 8 bases and J by 1 base, leaving 11 bases between them. This CDR3 is CASLSGENTEAFF. The CDR3 DNA reads TGTGCCAGCCTGTCCGGGGAGAACACTGAAGCTTTCTTT.

This clone is labeled as medium-sized. The rearrangement links TRBV5-5 to TRBJ1-4; a possible D gene is TRBD1 (6 bases). Trimming took off 3 bases at V and 5 bases at J, with 14 bases between the two ends. The CDR3 covers 15 residues. Germline-derived CDR1 and CDR2 are SGHKS and YYEKEE (reference sequence). This CDR3 reads CASSYGGASNEKLFF. DNA for the CDR3: TGTGCCAGCAGCTACGGGGGGGCCTCAAATGAAAAACTGTTTTTT.

The J gene is TRBJ1-5, the V gene TRBV30; 9 positions agree with TRBD1. From germline, CDR1 is GTSNPN and CDR2 SVGIG (reference sequence). V lost 1 base and J lost 5; bases outside the gene matches: 0. This CDR3 comprises 13 residues. The CDR3 loop is CAWSGTGDQPQHF. The CDR3, as DNA: TGTGCCTGGAGTGGGACAGGGGATCAGCCCCAGCATTTT.

This clone is medium-sized (0.01 to 0.1%) in the sample. The rearrangement uses TRBV15 and TRBJ2-1; D is perhaps TRBD1 (5 bases). The CDR3 is 16 residues long. V dropped 3 bases and J dropped 4 bases, with 16 bases sitting between them. Germline V lookup: CDR1 LNHNV, CDR2 YYDKDF (reference sequence). CDR3 loop: CATSRSTGPPYNEQFF. CDR3 nucleotide sequence: TGTGCCACCAGCAGGTCCACAGGCCCCCCTTACAATGAGCAGTTCTTC. Drawing the rest from reference TRBV15 and TRBJ2-1, the complete variable domain is DAMVIQNPRYQVTQFGKPVTLSCSQTLNHNVMYWYQQKSSQAPKLLFHYYDKDFNNEADTPDNFQSRRPNTSFCFLDIRSPGLGDTAMYLCATSRSTGPPYNEQFFGPGTRLTVL.

This clone was picked up many times. The gene calls are TRBV19 and TRBJ2-1; TRBD2 aligns across 7 bases. The V and J ends lost 3 bases and 0 bases, in that order; junction bases with no gene match: 5. CDR1 is LNHDA, CDR2 SQIVND, per germline (reference sequence). This CDR3 region has 16 residues. The CDR3 sequence: CASSISGHSSYNEQFF. As DNA, the CDR3 is TGTGCCAGTAGTATTAGCGGGCATAGCTCCTACAATGAGCAGTTCTTC. Supplemented by reference TRBV19 and TRBJ2-1, the full variable domain reads DGGITQSPKYLFRKEGQNVTLSCEQNLNHDAMYWYRQDPGQGLRLIYYSQIVNDFQKGDIAEGYSVSREKKESFPLTVTSAQKNPTAFYLCASSISGHSSYNEQFFGPGTRLTVL.

This clone was counted ten times or more. The rearrangement links TRBV12-3 or TRBV12-4 to TRBJ2-7, with 10 bases fitting TRBD2. The CDR3 sequence is 15 residues long. With V trimmed by 1 base and J by 5 bases, 5 bases remained unmatched. CDR3 nucleotide sequence: TGTGCCAGCAGTTTAGGGGCTAGCGGGAGTAACGAGCAGTACTTC. This codes for CASSLGASGSNEQYF.

By its share, this clone is medium-sized. The chain employs TRBV7-2 and TRBJ2-1; TRBD2 agrees at 7 bases. This CDR3 has 15 amino acids. V lost 2 bases, J lost 0 bases, and 1 base stayed unmatched. The germline gives CDR1 SGHTA, CDR2 FQGNSA. The CDR3 nucleotides are TGTGCCAGCAGCTTAACGGGGGGCTCCTACAATGAGCAGTTCTTC. It specifies CASSLTGGSYNEQFF.

This clone was seen ten or more times. The rearrangement joins TRBV7-3 to TRBJ1-1; no definite D call. There are 13 residues in the CDR3. Trimming took off 2 bases at V and 5 bases at J, with 9 bases between the two ends. CDR1 is SGHTA, CDR2 FQGTGA, per germline. CDR3 nucleotides: TGTGCCAGCAGCTTAGAAGGGTGGACTGAAGCTTTCTTT. It specifies CASSLEGWTEAFF.

This clone occurred a few times. The chain combines TRBV6-1 with TRBJ1-4; TRBD1 matches at 7 bases. The V segment lost 8 bases and the J segment 12 bases; nucleotides outside the gene matches: 12. This CDR3 contains 13 residues. Germline CDR1 is MNHNS and CDR2 is SASEGT. The CDR3 bases are TGTGCCAGCCGGAGACAGGGTGGGGAACAACTGTTTTTT. Translation gives CASRRQGGEQLFF.

This clone is judged medium-sized. This chain links TRBV5-8 with TRBJ2-1; the match to TRBD2 covers 12 bases. The CDR3 is made up of 16 amino acids. Germline CDR1 is SGHTS and CDR2 is YDEGEE. After removal of 3 bases from V and 2 bases from J, the junction contained 3 bases not matched to a gene. CDR3 region: CASSSGLAGTYNEQFF. The CDR3 DNA is TGTGCCAGCAGCTCAGGACTAGCGGGAACCTACAATGAGCAGTTCTTC.